This is a list of T cell receptor beta chains from one sample in a study of blood T cells in healthy people across ages. TCRdb redid the calling of the 5' RACE reads with MiXCR, one entry per CDR3 protein. Among approximately 830,000 distinct CDR3 sequences listed, 62% were seen once. The specimen was blood. The receptors derive from a man younger than 40 in good health. Both conserved end residues are part of each CDR3. Each record gives: J gene, V gene, clone size, D gene, CDR3 DNA, CDR3 protein. D genes are given only for firm matches. The size field is filled for only some rows; it gives once, few, many or a size class.

>TRBJ2-2|TRBV29-1|once|.
TGCAGCGTTGCAGACTTTAATACACCCACCGGGGAGCTGTTTTTT
CSVADFNTPTGELFF
>TRBJ1-1|TRBV30|.|.
TGTGCCTGGAGCCCGGCAGGGACGAACACTGAAGCTTTCTTT
CAWSPAGTNTEAFF
>TRBJ2-3|TRBV5-1|.|.
TGCGCCGGCAGCTTGGGGGCGGCGGATACGCAGTATTTT
CAGSLGAADTQYF
>TRBJ2-7|TRBV6-2/TRBV6-3|many|.
TGTGCCAGCAGTTTATCCCAGGGCGGCGAGCAGTACTTC
CASSLSQGGEQYF
>TRBJ2-1|TRBV5-1|many|.
TGTGCCAGCAGCTTGGCCAGCAATGAGCAGTTCTTC
CASSLASNEQFF
>TRBJ2-1|TRBV29-1|few|TRBD2
TGCAGCGTTGAAGAAGTGCTAGCGGGGGGGAGTGAGCAGTTCTTC
CSVEEVLAGGSEQFF
>TRBJ2-6|TRBV10-3|few|TRBD1
TGTGCCACCAACCGGGACAGTAACTCTGGGGCCAACGTCCTGACTTTC
CATNRDSNSGANVLTF
>TRBJ1-1|TRBV4-3|.|.
TGCGCCAGCAGCCAAAGTATACAAAGGGGTCTCGAAGCTTTCTTT
CASSQSIQRGLEAFF
>TRBJ2-3|TRBV7-9|.|TRBD2
TGTGCCAACACCCCGGGACTAGCTGCTGATACGCAGTATTTT
CANTPGLAADTQYF
>TRBJ2-5|TRBV4-3|.|.
TGCGCCAGCAGCCAAGAGGAGTTCCGGACACCAACGGAGACCCAGTACTTC
CASSQEEFRTPTETQYF
>TRBJ2-5|TRBV13|.|.
TGTGCCAGCAGCTTCGCAGATGAGCAGTACTTC
CASSFADEQYF
>TRBJ2-7|TRBV13|few|TRBD1
TGTGCCAGCAGCTCCGCTGGACAGGGGGTCGTCTACGAGCAGTACTTC
CASSSAGQGVVYEQYF
>TRBJ2-5|TRBV7-7|few|.
TGTGCTAGCAGCTTAACCCAAGCAAGGGAGACCCAGTACTTC
CASSLTQARETQYF
>TRBJ2-7|TRBV21-1|.|.
TGTGTCAGCAACTTAACAGGGGAACAAAGCTCCTACGAGCAGTACTTC
CVSNLTGEQSSYEQYF
>TRBJ2-7|TRBV12-3/TRBV12-4|few|.
TGTGCCAGCAGTTTTTTTGGATACGAGCAGTACTTC
CASSFFGYEQYF
>TRBJ1-5|TRBV9|.|TRBD1
TGTGCCAGCAGCGACGGGACAGGGGGTGTATATGGCAATCAGCCCCAGCATTTT
CASSDGTGGVYGNQPQHF
>TRBJ1-1|TRBV7-9|.|.
TGTGCCAGCAGCTTAATCGCAGGGCTTCGGGGGAGCACTGAAGCTTTCTTT
CASSLIAGLRGSTEAFF
>TRBJ2-6|TRBV6-1|.|.
TGTGCCAGCAGTGAAGAGGCCCCTGGGGCCAACGTCCTGACTTTC
CASSEEAPGANVLTF
>TRBJ2-2|TRBV16|.|TRBD1
TGTGCCAGCAGCCAATTGGGGCAGGGGGCCGTCAGCGCCGGGGAGCTGTTTTTT
CASSQLGQGAVSAGELFF
>TRBJ2-3|TRBV20-1|.|.
TGCAGTGTCTCTCCGGGACCAGCAGATACGCAGTATTTT
CSVSPGPADTQYF
>TRBJ1-6|TRBV5-5|few|.
TGTGCCAGCAGCTCGAGACAGCTCCTTAATTCACCCCTCCACTTT
CASSSRQLLNSPLHF
>TRBJ2-2|TRBV30|.|.
TGTGCCTGGGGGAACACCGGGGAGCTGTTTTTT
CAWGNTGELFF
>TRBJ2-5|TRBV6-1|.|.
TGTGCCAGCTGCCTAGGGGGAGGGGATGGGGAGACCCAGTACTTC
CASCLGGGDGETQYF
>TRBJ2-7|TRBV9|.|TRBD2
TGTGCCAGCAGCGGCCGCGGGAGCGAGCAGTACTTC
CASSGRGSEQYF
>TRBJ2-1|TRBV29-1|.|.
TGCAGCGTTGAAAGGGCCTACAATGAGCAGTTCTTC
CSVERAYNEQFF
>TRBJ2-3|TRBV9|.|TRBD2
TGTGCCAGCAGCGTAGGGGACTACACAGATACGCAGTATTTT
CASSVGDYTDTQYF
>TRBJ2-3|TRBV12-3/TRBV12-4|.|TRBD2
TGTGCCAGCACCCGGGACTACGGCACAGATACGCAGTATTTT
CASTRDYGTDTQYF
>TRBJ1-5|TRBV20-1|.|.
TGCAGTGCTAGTCCTAGGGTTCAGCCCCAGCATTTT
CSASPRVQPQHF
>TRBJ2-1|TRBV20-1|.|.
TGCAGTGCTAGAGATGGCGGCTTCCTCTACAATGAGCAGTTCTTC
CSARDGGFLYNEQFF
>TRBJ1-6|TRBV7-9|.|.
TGTGCCGCAAACCGGGTTAATTCACCCCTCCACTTT
CAANRVNSPLHF
>TRBJ2-1|TRBV20-1|.|TRBD2
TGCAGTGCGGCGGGGGGGCGTAATGAGCAGTTCTTC
CSAAGGRNEQFF
>TRBJ1-4|TRBV7-9|.|TRBD1
TGTGCCAGCAGCTTAGCGCTGGGACAGGCAAATGAAAAACTGTTTTTT
CASSLALGQANEKLFF
>TRBJ2-5|TRBV20-1|.|.
TGCAGTGCACACATAGGGACAGTAGGACTAGTGGGGGACGCACAAGAGACCCAGTACTTC
CSAHIGTVGLVGDAQETQYF
>TRBJ2-3|TRBV14|.|TRBD2
TGTGCCAGCAGCCAACCGCCGGGACTAGCGGGGGCTAGCACAGATACGCAGTATTTT
CASSQPPGLAGASTDTQYF
>TRBJ2-1|TRBV27|.|.
TGTGCCAGCAGTTTATACCCCCCTGAGCAGTTCTTC
CASSLYPPEQFF
>TRBJ2-1|TRBV6-1|.|TRBD2
TGTGCCAGCAGTGAGGAAGAGCGGGGGACCTACAATGAGCAGTTCTTC
CASSEEERGTYNEQFF
>TRBJ1-5|TRBV6-1|.|.
TGTGCCAGCACCGCCGCCAAATATAGCAATCAGCCCCAGCATTTT
CASTAAKYSNQPQHF
>TRBJ2-7|TRBV5-1|.|.
TGCGCCAGCAGCCAGCCGGGAACCTTTTACGAGCAGTACTTC
CASSQPGTFYEQYF
>TRBJ1-2|TRBV25-1|.|.
TGTGCCAGCAGTGAAAATTGGGGGCAGGGCTATGGCTACACCTTC
CASSENWGQGYGYTF
>TRBJ1-1|TRBV20-1|.|.
TGCAGTGCTAGAGAAGCAGGGTTAACGGCTGAAGCTTTCTTT
CSAREAGLTAEAFF
>TRBJ2-7|TRBV5-1|.|TRBD1
TGCGCCAGCAGCGCCGGGGACAGGGGTGACGAGCAGTACTTC
CASSAGDRGDEQYF
>TRBJ1-2|TRBV12-3/TRBV12-4|.|TRBD1
TGTGCCAGCAGGGGGGGAACCAGACAGGGGGCCTACTATGGCTACACCTTC
CASRGGTRQGAYYGYTF
>TRBJ2-5|TRBV7-2|few|.
TGTGCCAGCAGCTCATCCGGGTGGAGAGAGACCCAGTACTTC
CASSSSGWRETQYF
>TRBJ1-6|TRBV25-1|.|TRBD1
TGTGCCAGCAGTGGGCCGCGGGACAGCCCGGTATTTGGTGATTCACCCCTCCACTTT
CASSGPRDSPVFGDSPLHF
>TRBJ2-7|TRBV29-1|.|TRBD1
TGCAGCGTTGCGGGACAGGGTCGGGTCGAGCAGTACTTC
CSVAGQGRVEQYF
>TRBJ2-1|TRBV20-1|.|.
TGCAGTGCTAGAGATTCGCGGGGAGACATCAATGAGCAGTTCTTC
CSARDSRGDINEQFF
>TRBJ1-4|TRBV12-3/TRBV12-4|.|.
TGTGCCAGCAGTTCGACAGACTCTACTGAAAAACTGTTTTTT
CASSSTDSTEKLFF
>TRBJ2-7|TRBV3-1|once|.
TGTGCCAGCAGCCAAGTTGGAGAAAACCCCTACGAGCAGTACTTC
CASSQVGENPYEQYF
>TRBJ2-3|TRBV2|.|.
TGTGCCAGCAGTGATGGACTGACAGATACGCAGTATTTT
CASSDGLTDTQYF
>TRBJ1-2|TRBV20-1|.|.
TGCAGTGCCCCGGACAGACTCCCTAACTATGGCTACACCTTC
CSAPDRLPNYGYTF
>TRBJ2-3|TRBV4-2|once|.
TGTGCCAGCAGCCAAGGTGACTACCTCGTAGATACGCAGTATTTT
CASSQGDYLVDTQYF
>TRBJ2-2|TRBV11-1|many|.
TGTGCCAGCAGCTTAGTCGTATTTGGGGAGCTGTTTTTT
CASSLVVFGELFF
>TRBJ1-6|TRBV15|.|TRBD1
TGTGCCACCAATTTGGACAGGATAGATTCACCCCTCCACTTT
CATNLDRIDSPLHF
>TRBJ2-3|TRBV29-1|few|TRBD2
TGCAGCGTTGAACTAGCGGGAGGTGGAGGCACAGATACGCAGTATTTT
CSVELAGGGGTDTQYF
>TRBJ2-3|TRBV20-1|few|TRBD2
TGCAGTGCTAGTCCCACTAGCGATGTGACAGATACGCAGTATTTT
CSASPTSDVTDTQYF
>TRBJ2-3|TRBV4-3|few|.
TGCGCCAGCAGCCAAGGGGGCGCCTTCACCCAGGGCACAGATACGCAGTATTTT
CASSQGGAFTQGTDTQYF
>TRBJ2-7|TRBV6-5|.|.
TGTGCCAGCAGTTACGGGATAGGGGGCTACGAGCAGTACTTC
CASSYGIGGYEQYF
>TRBJ2-1|TRBV5-1|.|.
TGCGCCAGCAGGCTTAGGGACGATGAGCAGTTCTTC
CASRLRDDEQFF
>TRBJ2-1|TRBV7-3|.|TRBD2
TGTGCCAGCAGCCCGCTAGCGGGGGGGTACGATGAGCAGTTCTTC
CASSPLAGGYDEQFF